Following are 7 T cell receptor beta chains from one sample sequenced in a study of blood T cell repertoires in COVID-19. Generated by immunoSEQ multiplex PCR, the TCRdb table keeps only in-frame clones and is missing some. Of a few hundred thousand clones listed, less than 85% are singletons. The sequencing input was peripheral blood. Source of these receptors: a woman aged 18-29 years with acute or convalescent COVID-19.

V gene TRBV11-2 combines with J gene TRBJ1-1, with 7 bases matching TRBD1. The germline CDR1 and CDR2 sequences are SGHAT and FQNNGV. CDR3 length: 17 amino acids. The J segment lost 4 bases and the V segment lost 1 base, leaving 12 bases of the junction unmatched. CDR3 protein: CASSLVHRGRRFTEAFF. The CDR3 region has the DNA TGTGCCAGCAGCTTAGTTCACAGGGGAAGAAGGTTCACTGAAGCTTTCTTT.

The chain joins TRBV30 to TRBJ2-2; TRBD1 might be the D (6 bases). Germline lookup yields CDR1 GTSNPN and CDR2 SVGIG (reference sequence). This CDR3 has 15 residues. Trimming removed 2 bases at V and 0 bases at J, with 10 bases between. The CDR3 coding sequence is TGTGCCTGGAGTCCAGGGGTTACGAACACCGGGGAGCTGTTTTTT. Translating gives CAWSPGVTNTGELFF.

The CDR3 protein is CASNGQEGYEQYF. The CDR3 coding sequence is TGTGCCAGCAATGGACAGGAGGGCTACGAGCAGTACTTC. This chain links TRBV25-1 with TRBJ2-7; D is possibly TRBD1 (7 bases). The CDR3 sequence is 13 residues long. Germline CDR1 reads MGHDK; CDR2 reads SYGVNS. Trimming took off 7 bases at V and 3 bases at J, with 13 bases between the two ends.

The V and J genes are TRBV12-2 and TRBJ1-5; the table assigns TRBD1, which was not confirmed against the DNA. TRBV12-2 is termed a pseudogene. The CDR3 loop spans 15 amino acids. CDR3 DNA sequence: TGTGCAAGTCGCCGAGACAGGGTTAGCAATCAGCCCCAGCATTTT. Its protein product is CASRRDRVSNQPQHF.

V and J are TRBV14 and TRBJ2-3, with D possibly being TRBD1 (6 bases). Between the trimmed V and J ends, which lost 2 bases and 4 bases, there was a span of 16 bases. Germline assignment: CDR1 SGHDN and CDR2 FVKESK. This CDR3 spans 16 amino acids. The CDR3 reads CASSQLQGIKSDTQYF. DNA of the CDR3: TGTGCCAGCAGCCAACTACAGGGTATTAAGTCAGATACGCAGTATTTT.

This clone was recorded a few times. The rearrangement uses TRBV18 and TRBJ2-7; 7 bases agree with TRBD1. The trim removed 0 bases at V and 0 bases at J, leaving 5 bases unmatched. The CDR3 runs 16 residues. CDR1 is KGHSH, CDR2 LQKENI, per germline. Written as DNA, the CDR3 is TGTGCCAGCTCACCACCTTCATCAGGGGGCTCCTACGAGCAGTACTTC. Its translation: CASSPPSSGGSYEQYF.

This clone showed up just a few times. This chain joins TRBV2 and TRBJ1-2; no definite D call. V lost 1 base and J lost 4, with 16 bases in between. The CDR3 runs to 16 residues. Looked up from germline, CDR1 is SNHLY and CDR2 is FYNNEI. CDR3 in amino acids: CASSEESFPQSYGYTF. The CDR3 DNA is TGTGCCAGCAGTGAAGAAAGTTTCCCCCAGTCCTATGGCTACACCTTC.